Following are 9 T cell receptor beta chains from one sample sequenced in a study of blood T cell repertoires in COVID-19. Measured with immunoSEQ multiplex PCR; TCRdb has only the in-frame clones, and not every one. Of about 170,000 clones listed, 86% were seen once; the top ten hold 5.5% to 8.5%. The sequenced material came from peripheral blood. The receptors stem from a woman older than 75 in a cohort sampled during active or convalescent COVID-19.

This clone came up a few times. V usage is TRBV5-1 and J usage is TRBJ1-4; a weak D match, TRBD1 (6 bases). The CDR3 is made up of 13 amino acids. Trimming left V 4 bases short and J 5 bases short, with 9 bases between. Germline-derived CDR1 and CDR2 are SGHRS and YFSETQ. CDR3 residues: CASSRTENEKLFF. CDR3 sequence (DNA): TGCGCCAGCAGCCGGACAGAGAATGAAAAACTGTTTTTT.

This clone was seen a single time. This chain links TRBV19 with TRBJ1-5, with TRBD1 matching over 8 bases. This CDR3 is built from 15 residues. CDR1 and CDR2 (germline): LNHDA, SQIVND (reference sequence). V lost 3 bases, J lost 6 bases, and 7 bases stayed unmatched. CDR3 sequence reads: CASSMPGGYGQPQHF. For the CDR3, the DNA is TGTGCCAGTAGTATGCCAGGGGGCTATGGTCAGCCCCAGCATTTT.

The rearrangement links TRBV21-1 to TRBJ2-1; the listed D gene, TRBD1, was not tested against the DNA. TRBV21-1 is described as a pseudogene. The CDR3 totals 14 residues. For the CDR3, the DNA is TGTGCCAGCATCGGTATCAGGGATCGAAGTCAGCAGTTCTTC. This encodes CASIGIRDRSQQFF.

The J gene is TRBJ2-1, the V gene TRBV27; 11 bases agree with TRBD2. From germline, CDR1 is MNHEY and CDR2 SMNVEV (reference sequence). The CDR3 is 15 amino acids. Losses at the gene ends were 6 bases for V and 2 bases for J; bases not matched to a gene: 3. CDR3 nucleotides: TGTGCCAGCAGACTAGCGGGAGCGCCCTACAATGAGCAGTTCTTC. As protein: CASRLAGAPYNEQFF.

J is TRBJ1-1 and V is TRBV29-1; D is unresolved. CDR1 is SQVTM and CDR2 is ANQGSEA in the germline V gene. CDR3 length: 12 residues. V dropped 6 bases and J dropped 1 base, with 9 bases sitting between them. The CDR3 region has the DNA TGCAGCGTGAGCACTGCGAACACTGAAGCTTTCTTT. This gives the protein CSVSTANTEAFF.

This chain joins TRBV7-9 and TRBJ1-4, with a tentative D call TRBD1 (5 bases). The CDR3 spans 16 residues. The V gene's germline CDR1 is SEHNR and CDR2 FQNEAQ (reference sequence). The ends were cut back, 1 base at V and 1 base at J, with 10 bases in the middle. The CDR3 DNA reads TGTGCCAGCAGCTTAGGTCTCGGGGGAACTAATGAAAAACTGTTTTTT. Translating it yields CASSLGLGGTNEKLFF.

V and J are TRBV7-8 and TRBJ2-3, with D possibly being TRBD2 (6 bases). CDR3 size: 17 residues. Trimming pared 5 bases from V and 0 bases from J, leaving 18 bases between. Germline V gene lookup returns CDR1 SGHVS and CDR2 FQNEAQ. The CDR3 DNA follows: TGTGCCAGCAGCCAGGGAGCCCCTAGCGAGAGCACAGATACGCAGTATTTT. Protein: CASSQGAPSESTDTQYF. Combining the CDR3 with reference TRBV7-8 and TRBJ2-3 gives the whole variable domain GAGVSQSPRYKVAKRGQDVALRCDPISGHVSLFWYQQALGQGPEFLTYFQNEAQLDKSGLPSDRFFAERPEGSVSTLKIQRTQQEDSAVYLCASSQGAPSESTDTQYFGPGTRLTVL.

The chain carries TRBV5-3 and TRBJ2-7; 14 positions agree with TRBD2. TRBV5-3 is an ORF, and what it does is uncertain. The trim removed 4 bases at V and 5 bases at J, leaving 5 bases unmatched. The CDR3 spans 15 residues. The CDR3 region is CARSPTSGRVNEQYV. CDR3 bases: TGTGCCAGAAGCCCGACTAGCGGGAGGGTTAACGAGCAGTACGTC.

This clone occurred a few times. The chain employs TRBV11-3 and TRBJ2-1; D is uncertain. The CDR3 has 13 residues. Germline CDR1 is SGHNT and CDR2 is YENEEA. The V end lost 0 bases, the J end lost 10 bases, and 10 bases lay between the germline ends. CDR3 DNA: TGTGCCAGCAGCTTAGACGGTCTCTACGAGCAGTTCTTC. Amino acid sequence: CASSLDGLYEQFF.